This TCR delta chain came from a study of DNA immune sequencing with unique molecular identifiers (dated by TCRdb to 2019 to 2021). In terms of the full investigation: gammadelta T cells were enriched from buffy coats using immunomagnetic cell separation, and their genomic DNA was sequenced. Fluorescence-activated cell sorting was used to enrich gammadelta T cells from PBMC of 10 healthy individuals. In the comparison of enriched versus non-enriched samples, 100 ng of enriched gammadelta T-cell DNA and approximately 1 ug of non-enriched PBMC DNA were sequenced. The study developed and validated an ultrasensitive DNA-based TRD repertoire sequencing method using PCR-introduced unique molecular identifiers. The method was validated on synthetic reference molecules and on blood samples from healthy individuals. All donors were healthy individuals, and fewer than twelve of the donors were profiled using sorted gammadelta T cells from peripheral blood.

Including cysteine and phenylalanine, the CDR3 has 15 amino acids. Kept here is only the CDR3 DNA, which spans 45 bases and is read in frame from base 1. For CDR1 and CDR2, the germline V gene lists GEAIGNYY and EKD. Compared with germline, V lacks 5 bases and J lacks 4 bases; bases without a gene match: 9. The method was multiplex PCR. A 32-plex assay, with primers for all 8 TRDV and 4 TRDJ genes spanning the CDR3, was used to amplify the genomic DNA. During approximately 3 cycles of barcoding PCR, a 12-nucleotide UMI was attached, and a second PCR using Illumina adapter primers followed. AMPure XP beads were used for library purification, and library quality was checked on a Fragment Analyzer with the HS NGS Fragment kit. The sequencing was run with an Illumina MiniSeq mid-output kit, including around 20% PhiX, and 150 cycles of paired-end reads. The paper's data handling went like this. Reads were processed with MIGEC version 1.2.9 to group reads by UMI and build error-corrected consensus sequences. Modified VDJtools version 1.2.1 scripts and the tcR R package were used for post-processing. TCRdb recomputed clones from the public reads with CATT; identical DNA rows were then combined. For this entry, the V and J calls and clone size follow TCRdb and not the study's own pipeline. The sample includes approximately 800 delta-chain clones, with 26% observed a single time. 45% of the sample lies in the top ten.

Broad study findings and their caveats: TRDV2 paired with TRDJ1 was the most common TRD rearrangement among clonotypes in healthy donors. Variation in TRD repertoire diversity was observed between healthy donors, with several donors found to be highly oligoclonal, in that the top 5 clonotypes exceeded half of productive molecules. The primer-based approach cannot detect novel TRD sequences that are not targeted by the primers.

About this clone itself: Its antigen is currently not known. For this DNA, TCRdb reports the protein of a much larger clone, which diverges at residue 5, most likely from a read error; the protein presented here is translated directly from the DNA.

This receptor was taken from a human donor in good health. The rearranged chain carries TRDV2 and TRDJ1; 10 of the junction bases match TRDD3. Sequencing used gamma-delta T cells enriched from blood buffy coat, or unenriched PBMCs (not recorded which). The CDR3 protein: CACAHLGDRDDKLIF. The nucleotide sequence reads TGTGCCTGTGCCCATCTGGGGGATAGGGACGATAAACTCATCTTT.